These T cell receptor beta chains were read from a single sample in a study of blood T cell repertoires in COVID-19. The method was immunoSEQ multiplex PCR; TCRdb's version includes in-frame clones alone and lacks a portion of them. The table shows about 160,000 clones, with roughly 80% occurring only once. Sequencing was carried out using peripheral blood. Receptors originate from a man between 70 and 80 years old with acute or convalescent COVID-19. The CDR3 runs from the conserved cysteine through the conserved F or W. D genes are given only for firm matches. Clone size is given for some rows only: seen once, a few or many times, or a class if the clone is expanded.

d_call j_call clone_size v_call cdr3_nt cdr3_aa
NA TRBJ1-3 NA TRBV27 TGTGCCAGCAGTTTATCTTCGGGTCCTGGAAACACCATATATTTT CASSLSSGPGNTIYF
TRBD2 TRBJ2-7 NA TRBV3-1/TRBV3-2 TGTGCCAACCCCACAAAGAGGGGAGATGGGAGGGCCTACGAGCAGTACTTC CANPTKRGDGRAYEQYF
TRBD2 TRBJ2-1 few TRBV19 TGTGCCAGTAGTATAGGACTAGCGGGAGGGCCTAATGAGCAGTTCTTC CASSIGLAGGPNEQFF
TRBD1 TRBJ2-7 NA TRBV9 TGTGCCAGCAGGCCGGCCGGGACAGGCTCCTACGAGCAGTACTTC CASRPAGTGSYEQYF
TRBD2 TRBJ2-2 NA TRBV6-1 TGTGCCAGCAGTGAACTAGCGGGGAACACCGGGGAGCTGTTTTTT CASSELAGNTGELFF
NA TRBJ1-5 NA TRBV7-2 TGTGCCAGCAGCACCCAAGAGGTTGGGAGTCAGCCCCAGCATTTT CASSTQEVGSQPQHF
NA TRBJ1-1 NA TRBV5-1 TGCGCCAGCAGCCTGGATACAGGGAACACTGAAGCTTTCTTT CASSLDTGNTEAFF
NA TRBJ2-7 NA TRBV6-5 TGTGCCAGCAGTTACTCATGGGACAAGCCCTACGAGCAGTACTTC CASSYSWDKPYEQYF
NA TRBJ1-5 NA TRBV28 TGTGCCAGCAGTTCGAACGGGGGCAATCAGCCCCAGCATTTT CASSSNGGNQPQHF
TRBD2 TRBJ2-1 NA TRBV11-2 TGTGCCAGCAGCTTTCTAGCGGGGATGAACAATGAGCAGTTCTTC CASSFLAGMNNEQFF
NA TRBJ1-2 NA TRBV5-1 TGCGCCAGCAGTCAGGCTTTAAACTATGGCTACACCTTC CASSQALNYGYTF
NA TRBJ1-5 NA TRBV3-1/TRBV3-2 TGTGCCAGCAGCCAAGACAGGGGTGGACAGCCCCAGCATTTT CASSQDRGGQPQHF
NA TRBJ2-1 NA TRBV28 TGTGCCAGCAGGACCACAGGGACCCTCACCTCCTACAATGAGCAGTTCTTC CASRTTGTLTSYNEQFF
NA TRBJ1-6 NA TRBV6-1 TGTGCCAGCAGTGAAAAACCGGGACGGGGGATTAGGCCCCTCCACTTT CASSEKPGRGIRPLHF
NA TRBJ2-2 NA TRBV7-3 TGTGCCAGCAGTCGGGGTACCGGGGAGCTGTTTTTT CASSRGTGELFF
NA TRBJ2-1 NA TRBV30 TGTGCCTGGAGTCCCCAGAATGAGCAGTTCTTC CAWSPQNEQFF
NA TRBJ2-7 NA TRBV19 TGTGCCAGTAGTATTTTCTCGGTGGCAGGGAACGGCGAGCAGTACTTC CASSIFSVAGNGEQYF
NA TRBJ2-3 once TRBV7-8 TGTGCCAGCAGCTTAGTGGGATACGGGGCAGATACGCAGTATTTT CASSLVGYGADTQYF
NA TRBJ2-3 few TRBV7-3 TGTGCCAGCAGCTTAGGTCTAGAGGTAGATACGCAGTATTTT CASSLGLEVDTQYF
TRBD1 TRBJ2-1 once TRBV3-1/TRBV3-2 TGTGCCAGCAGCCGAGCCGACAGGGGAGATGAGCAGTTCTTC CASSRADRGDEQFF
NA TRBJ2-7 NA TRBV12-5 TGTGCTAGTGGTTTCTGGAGACAGGCCAGCTCCTACGAGCAGTACTTC CASGFWRQASSYEQYF
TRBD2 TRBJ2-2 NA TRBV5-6 TGTGCCAGCAGCCTAGCGGGATGGGACACCGGGGAGCTGTTTTTT CASSLAGWDTGELFF
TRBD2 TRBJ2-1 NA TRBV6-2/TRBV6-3 TGTGCCAGCAGTTACTCGACTAGCGGGAGGAATGAGCAGTTCTTC CASSYSTSGRNEQFF
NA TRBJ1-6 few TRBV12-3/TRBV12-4 TGTGCCAGCAGTTTGAGTAATTCACCCCTCCACTTT CASSLSNSPLHF
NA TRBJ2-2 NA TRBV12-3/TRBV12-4 TGTGCCAGCACCCGGAACACCGGGGAGCTGTTTTTT CASTRNTGELFF
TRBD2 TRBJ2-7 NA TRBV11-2 TGTGCCAGCAGCTTATCCCTAGCGGGAGCGGGTTCCTACGAGCAGTACTTC CASSLSLAGAGSYEQYF
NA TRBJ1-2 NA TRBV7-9 TGTGCCAGCAGCCAGTCAGTTAACTATGGCTACACCTTC CASSQSVNYGYTF
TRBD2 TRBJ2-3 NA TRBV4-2 TGTGCCAGCAGCCAAGGGCTAGCGGGGCCCTCTAGCACAGATACGCAGTATTTT CASSQGLAGPSSTDTQYF
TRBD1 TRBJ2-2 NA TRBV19 TGTGCCAGTCTTACCGGGACAGGGACCACCGGGGAGCTGTTTTTT CASLTGTGTTGELFF
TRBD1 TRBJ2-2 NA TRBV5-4 TGTGCCAGCAGCACTGGGGACAGGGGGCTTTGGAACACCGGGGAGCTGTTTTTT CASSTGDRGLWNTGELFF
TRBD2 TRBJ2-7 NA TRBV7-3 TGTGCCAGCAGTTCTGGGACTAGCGGGAGCTCGGGCGAGCAGTACTTC CASSSGTSGSSGEQYF
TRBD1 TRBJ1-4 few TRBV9 TGTGCCAGCAGCGTAGCTTGGGGGACAGGGGAAAAACTGTTTTTT CASSVAWGTGEKLFF
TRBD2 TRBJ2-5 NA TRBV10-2 TGCGCCAGCAGTGAGCCTAGCGGGGTCGAGACCCAGTACTTC CASSEPSGVETQYF
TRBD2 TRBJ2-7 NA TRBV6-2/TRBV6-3 TGTGCCAGCAGTGGAACCGGGACTACCCGATTCTACGAGCAGTACTTC CASSGTGTTRFYEQYF
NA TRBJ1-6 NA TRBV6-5 TGTGCCACAATGGACACTCAAAATTCACCCCTCCACTTT CATMDTQNSPLHF
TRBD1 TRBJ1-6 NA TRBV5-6 TGTGCCAGCAGCTTGATACCGGGACAGGCGGGTTCACCCCTCCACTTT CASSLIPGQAGSPLHF
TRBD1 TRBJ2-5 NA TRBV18 TGTGCCAGCTCACCACCGGACAGGGGAGAGACCCAGTACTTC CASSPPDRGETQYF
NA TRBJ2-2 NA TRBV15 TGTGCCACCAGCAGCGACGGGGGGAACACCGGGGAGCTGTTTTTT CATSSDGGNTGELFF
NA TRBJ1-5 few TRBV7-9 TGTGCCAGCAGCTTAGTCCAGGGCAGAGAGCATTTT CASSLVQGREHF
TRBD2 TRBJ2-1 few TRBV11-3 TGTGCCAGCAGCTATGGACTAGCGGGGGAAGAGCAGTTCTTC CASSYGLAGEEQFF
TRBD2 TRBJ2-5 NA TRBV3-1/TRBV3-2 TGTGCCAGCAGCCTAGGACTAGCGGAAGGAGAGACCCAGTACTTC CASSLGLAEGETQYF
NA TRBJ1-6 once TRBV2 TGTGCCAGCAGTCTGAGTAATTCACCCCTCCACTTT CASSLSNSPLHF
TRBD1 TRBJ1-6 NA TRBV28 TGTGCCAGCAGTTCTTGGCGGGACAGGGGTAATTCACCCCTCCACTTT CASSSWRDRGNSPLHF
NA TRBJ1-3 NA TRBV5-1 TGCGCCAGCAGCTTGGAACCCAGACTCCGGCCTGGAAACACCATATATTTT CASSLEPRLRPGNTIYF